This is a list of T cell receptor beta chains from one sample in a study of blood T cell repertoires in COVID-19. TCRdb's table, derived via immunoSEQ multiplex PCR, lists solely in-frame clones and lacks some. The data hold approximately 270,000 clones, with 70% to 90% observed a single time. The specimen was peripheral blood. These receptors were taken from a man in his late teens or twenties with active or convalescent COVID-19. The CDR3 runs from the conserved cysteine through the conserved F or W. A D gene is named only where the DNA matches it firmly. Part of the rows lack a size; the others show once, few, many or a class for expanded clones.

len | d_gene | abundance | j_gene | v_gene | CDR3aa | CDR3nt
16 | . | . | TRBJ1-4 | TRBV27 | CASSLTGGGRSGKLFF | TGTGCCAGCAGTTTAACGGGTGGCGGGAGGAGTGGAAAACTGTTTTTT
14 | . | once | TRBJ1-1 | TRBV5-5 | CASSLGEGNTEAFF | TGTGCCAGCAGCTTGGGGGAGGGGAACACTGAAGCTTTCTTT
16 | TRBD1 | . | TRBJ2-2 | TRBV18 | CASSPPTGPNTGELFF | TGTGCCAGCTCACCACCGACAGGGCCGAACACCGGGGAGCTGTTTTTT
14 | TRBD1 | . | TRBJ1-1 | TRBV2 | CASSADRGRTEAFF | TGTGCCAGCAGTGCTGACAGGGGAAGGACTGAAGCTTTCTTT
17 | . | . | TRBJ2-3 | TRBV9 | CASTRRSGLSGTDTQYF | TGTGCCAGCACTCGCAGAAGTGGGTTGAGCGGTACAGATACGCAGTATTTT
16 | TRBD1 | . | TRBJ1-2 | TRBV6-2/TRBV6-3 | CASSYSTTGRSFGYTF | TGTGCCAGCAGTTACTCGACGACAGGGAGAAGTTTTGGCTACACCTTC
13 | . | . | TRBJ2-7 | TRBV7-9 | CASSGGHSYEQYF | TGTGCCAGCTCAGGCGGGCATTCCTACGAGCAGTACTTC
13 | . | . | TRBJ1-3 | TRBV12-3/TRBV12-4 | CASSWWQGNTIYF | TGTGCCAGCAGTTGGTGGCAGGGAAACACCATATATTTT
13 | . | once | TRBJ1-2 | TRBV5-1 | CASSLVQNYGYTF | TGCGCCAGCAGCTTGGTTCAGAACTATGGCTACACCTTC
16 | TRBD2 | once | TRBJ2-7 | TRBV4-2 | CASSQSLAGGPYEQYF | TGTGCCAGCAGCCAATCCTTAGCGGGAGGGCCGTACGAGCAGTACTTC
15 | . | . | TRBJ2-2 | TRBV5-5 | CASSPHGVNTGKLFF | TGTGCCAGCAGCCCACACGGGGTCAACACCGGGAAGCTGTTTTTT
13 | . | . | TRBJ1-1 | TRBV9 | CASSVAGNTEAFF | TGTGCCAGCAGCGTGGCAGGGAACACTGAAGCTTTCTTT